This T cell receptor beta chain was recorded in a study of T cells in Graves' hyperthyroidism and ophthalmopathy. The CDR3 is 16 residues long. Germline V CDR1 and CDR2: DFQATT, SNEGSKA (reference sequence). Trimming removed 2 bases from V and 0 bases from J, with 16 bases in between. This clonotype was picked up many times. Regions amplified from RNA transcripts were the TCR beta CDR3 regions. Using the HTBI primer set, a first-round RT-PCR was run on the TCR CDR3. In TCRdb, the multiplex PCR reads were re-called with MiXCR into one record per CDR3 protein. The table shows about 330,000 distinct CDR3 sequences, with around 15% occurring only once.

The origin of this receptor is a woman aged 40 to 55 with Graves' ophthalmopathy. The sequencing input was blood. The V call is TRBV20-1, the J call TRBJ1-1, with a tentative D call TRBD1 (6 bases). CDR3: CSARRQGNLVNTEAFF. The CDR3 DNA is TGCAGTGCTAGACGGCAGGGGAACCTCGTGAACACTGAAGCTTTCTTT.